These 18 T cell receptor beta chains came from one sample sequenced in a study of T cells after yellow fever vaccination. TCRdb redid the calling of the 5' RACE reads with MiXCR, one entry per CDR3 protein. The sample carries approximately 330,000 distinct CDR3 sequences, roughly 4% recorded once. The sample was PBMCs, taken 5 days after the yellow fever booster vaccination. These receptors were collected from a man younger than 35 who received the YFV17D yellow fever vaccine.

There are many counts of this clonotype. The chain carries TRBV7-9 and TRBJ1-1; no reliable D call. This CDR3 comprises 16 residues. The germline V gene encodes CDR1 SEHNR and CDR2 FQNEAQ (reference sequence). Trimming took off 3 bases at V and 0 bases at J, with 14 bases between the two ends. The CDR3 DNA reads TGTGCCAGCAGCTTCGACGTCTCAGTCATGAACACTGAAGCTTTCTTT. This codes for CASSFDVSVMNTEAFF.

This clonotype was counted at least ten times. The chain joins TRBV7-2 to TRBJ2-1, with 8 positions matching TRBD2. The junction had 16 bases not matched to a gene; V was cut back by 10 bases and J by 8 bases. Germline V lookup: CDR1 SGHTA, CDR2 FQGNSA. CDR3 length: 15 residues. The CDR3 DNA reads as TGTGCCACCATCCGGGGGGGGTTATTTCGCCATGAGCAGTTCTTC. Translating gives CATIRGGLFRHEQFF. The whole variable domain, filled in from reference TRBV7-2 and TRBJ2-1, reads GAGVSQSPSNKVTEKGKDVELRCDPISGHTALYWYRQSLGQGLEFLIYFQGNSAPDKSGLPSDRFSAERTGGSVSTLTIQRTQQEDSAVYLCATIRGGLFRHEQFFGPGTRLTVL.

This clonotype was counted between two and nine times. This chain joins TRBV6-9 and TRBJ2-7, with 11 bases lining up with TRBD2. The CDR3 spans 23 residues. CDR1 is MNHGY, CDR2 SVAAGI, per germline. With 6 bases clipped from V and 4 bases from J, the junction kept 32 bases outside the gene matches. CDR3 loop: CASSRIPLLAGEVTARILYEQYV. CDR3 DNA sequence: TGTGCCAGCAGCCGTATTCCCCTACTAGCGGGGGAAGTAACAGCTCGTATTTTATACGAGCAGTACGTC.

The table lists this clonotype with many counts. The chain joins TRBV11-2 to TRBJ2-7, with a tentative D call TRBD1 (6 bases). The CDR3 has 16 amino acids. The V end lost 5 bases, the J end lost 7 bases, and 24 bases lay between the germline ends. Germline V lookup: CDR1 SGHAT, CDR2 FQNNGV. CDR3 nucleotides: TGTGCCAGCAGCCCGCTAGGGGACACCCTCTTGGGGGAGCAGTACTTC. This translates into CASSPLGDTLLGEQYF.

The genes are TRBV6-4 and TRBJ2-1, with 11 bases that match TRBD1. The CDR3 totals 17 residues. Germline CDR1 and CDR2: MRHNA and SNTAGT. The junction had 7 bases not matched to a gene; V was cut back by 0 bases and J by 6 bases. The CDR3, as DNA: TGTGCCAGCAGTGACTCGCTCCGGGACAGGGGGGCCAATGAGCAGTTCTTC. Protein: CASSDSLRDRGANEQFF.

The sample holds a few counts of this clonotype. This chain links TRBV5-1 with TRBJ1-1, with D unresolved. V was cut by 9 bases and J by 1 base, with 7 bases left in between. Looked up from germline, CDR1 is SGHRS and CDR2 is YFSETQ. The CDR3 contains 11 residues. The CDR3 DNA follows: TGCGCCACTAAAGGGAACACTGAAGCTTTCTTT. Residues: CATKGNTEAFF.

This clonotype has ten or more counts. The CDR3 sequence is CSARVRNRAGNTIYF. The CDR3 DNA follows: TGCAGTGCTAGAGTAAGGAACAGGGCTGGAAACACCATATATTTT. V usage is TRBV20-1 and J usage is TRBJ1-3; TRBD1 might be the D (6 bases). The CDR3 length is 15 residues. Per germline, CDR1 DFQATT and CDR2 SNEGSKA (reference sequence). Trimming shortened V by 1 base and J by 2 bases, and 12 bases separated the two germline ends.

This clonotype has ten or more counts. This rearrangement joins TRBV6-5 to TRBJ1-4, with D possibly matching TRBD1 (5 bases). This CDR3 is built from 14 residues. CDR1 is MNHEY, CDR2 SVGAGI, per germline. Trimming shortened V by 5 bases and J by 8 bases, and 15 bases separated the two germline ends. For the CDR3, the DNA is TGTGCCAGCAGTCACGACAGTACTGACGAAAAACTGTTTTTT. It is translated as CASSHDSTDEKLFF.

This chain connects TRBV6-5 to TRBJ2-3; D is perhaps TRBD2 (6 bases). V lost 2 bases and J 2 bases, leaving 17 bases between the germline ends. The CDR3 has 17 residues. CDR1 is MNHEY, CDR2 SVGAGI, per germline. CDR3 protein: CASSYKPGLLYTDTQYF. The CDR3 coding sequence is TGTGCCAGCAGTTACAAACCGGGACTCCTCTACACAGATACGCAGTATTTT.

The sample holds a few counts of this clonotype. The rearrangement joins TRBV11-2 to TRBJ2-7; D tentatively fits TRBD1 or TRBD2 (5 bases each). The germline CDR1 and CDR2 sequences are SGHAT and FQNNGV. V was shortened by 5 bases and J by 0 bases, with 14 bases between the two germline ends. The CDR3 consists of 15 residues. The CDR3 protein is CASSPNPGPSYEQYF. The CDR3, as DNA: TGTGCCAGCAGCCCAAATCCGGGGCCCTCCTACGAGCAGTACTTC.

This sequence joins TRBV20-1 and TRBJ2-7; 9 nucleotides agree with TRBD1. Trimming took 6 bases from V and 2 from J; bases not matched to a gene: 5. CDR1 is DFQATT and CDR2 is SNEGSKA in the germline V gene (reference sequence). This CDR3 is built from 13 residues. The CDR3 loop is CSAAGQGPYEQYF. Written as DNA, the CDR3 is TGCAGTGCAGCGGGACAGGGTCCCTACGAGCAGTACTTC.

The table lists this clonotype with a few counts. This chain joins TRBV10-3 and TRBJ1-3, with a tentative D call TRBD1 (6 bases). The CDR3 covers 13 residues. The V end was cut by 4 bases, the J end by 2 bases, with 6 bases between. CDR1 ENHRY and CDR2 SYGVKD come from the germline V gene. The CDR3 is CAISGGPGNTIYF. In DNA form, the CDR3 reads TGTGCCATCAGTGGGGGGCCTGGAAACACCATATATTTT.

Concerning this clonotype: An end of the junction differs from the germline gene, which may be a read error. The rearrangement links TRBV29-1 to TRBJ2-3; D not resolved. CDR1 and CDR2 from the germline V gene are SQVTM and ANQGSEA. This CDR3 region has 14 residues. Here the CDR3 DNA reads TGCAGCGTTGAGCATATCCCGGGCACTGATACGCAGTATTTT. This sequence encodes CSVEHIPGTDTQYF.

The chain links TRBV12-3 or TRBV12-4 to TRBJ1-5; D remains unclear. Trimming took off 3 bases at V and 5 bases at J, with 5 bases between the two ends. This CDR3 has 12 amino acids. The CDR3 DNA sequence: TGTGCCAGCAGTTTGTGGCATCAGCCCCAGCATTTT. Its translation: CASSLWHQPQHF.

This clonotype was recorded a few times. The chain recombines TRBV30 with TRBJ2-7; no clear D. V shed 1 base and J shed 4 bases, with 8 bases lying between them. This CDR3 has 12 amino acids. Per germline, CDR1 GTSNPN and CDR2 SVGIG (reference sequence). The CDR3 spells CAWSGYGYEQYF. CDR3 DNA: TGTGCCTGGAGTGGATACGGGTACGAGCAGTACTTC.

The rearrangement uses TRBV4-1 and TRBJ1-5; possible D gene TRBD1, 6 bases. The CDR3 is 16 residues long. Trimming took 1 base from V and 2 from J, leaving 12 bases between them. Germline V gene lookup returns CDR1 MGHRA and CDR2 YSYEKL. CDR3 in DNA: TGCGCCAGCAGCCAAGGTACAGGGTTGCGCAATCAGCCCCAGCATTTT. Protein sequence: CASSQGTGLRNQPQHF.

This clonotype has at least ten counts. The V call is TRBV9, the J call TRBJ1-2, with D perhaps matching TRBD1 (6 bases). Looked up from germline, CDR1 is SGDLS and CDR2 is YYNGEE. The CDR3 sequence is 18 residues long. The germline V and J ends were trimmed by 4 bases and 5 bases, with 27 bases remaining between them. CDR3 loop: CASSSPAGAYARAYGYTF. CDR3 nucleotide sequence: TGTGCCAGCAGCTCACCCGCAGGGGCCTACGCGAGAGCGTATGGCTACACCTTC.

This clonotype was detected many times. The J gene is TRBJ2-2, the V gene TRBV5-1; D unclear. V was trimmed by 3 bases and J by 6 bases, leaving 6 bases between them. Germline lookup yields CDR1 SGHRS and CDR2 YFSETQ. The CDR3 loop spans 12 amino acids. CDR3 region: CASSSGAGELFF. CDR3 DNA: TGCGCCAGCAGCTCCGGCGCCGGGGAGCTGTTTTTT.